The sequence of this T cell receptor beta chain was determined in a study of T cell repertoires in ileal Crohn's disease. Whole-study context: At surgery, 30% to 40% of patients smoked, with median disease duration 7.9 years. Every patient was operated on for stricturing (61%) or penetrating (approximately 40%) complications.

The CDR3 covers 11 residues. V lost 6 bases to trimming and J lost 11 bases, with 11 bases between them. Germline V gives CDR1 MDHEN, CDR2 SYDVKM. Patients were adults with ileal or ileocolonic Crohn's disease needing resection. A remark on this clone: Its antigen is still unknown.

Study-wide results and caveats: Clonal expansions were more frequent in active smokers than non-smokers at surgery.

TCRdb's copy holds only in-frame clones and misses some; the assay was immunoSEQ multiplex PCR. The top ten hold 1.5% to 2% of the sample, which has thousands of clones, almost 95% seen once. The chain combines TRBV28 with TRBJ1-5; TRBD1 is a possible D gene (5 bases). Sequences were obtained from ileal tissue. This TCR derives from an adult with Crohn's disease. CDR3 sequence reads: CASSGDSAQHF. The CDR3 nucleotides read TGTGCCAGCAGCGGGGACTCGGCCCAGCATTTT.